This TCR beta chain is from a study of T-cell reconstitution after alpha-beta-depleted transplantation in children. The table lists this clonotype with many counts. During its preparation, the TCRbeta library received unique molecular identifiers. Using its own MiXCR run on the PCR reads, TCRdb lists one record per CDR3 protein. This table has approximately 240,000 distinct CDR3 sequences, roughly a tenth appearing once. Germline V gives CDR1 SGHVS, CDR2 FNYEAQ. CDR3 length equals 18 residues. The V gene lost 1 base and the J gene lost 4 bases, with 22 bases spanning the gap. This clonotype originated in a human donor who donated a stem cell graft to a child with SCID. The sample was PBMCs from the stem cell graft donor, taken from the stem cell graft. V is TRBV7-6 and J is TRBJ1-1; tentatively, D is TRBD1 (6 bases). The CDR3 here is CASSLELPAGEYGTEAFF. The DNA for the CDR3 is TGTGCCAGCAGCTTAGAACTCCCGGCAGGGGAGTATGGCACTGAAGCTTTCTTT.